The rows below give T cell receptor beta chains drawn from one sample of a study of OX40 agonist ivuxolimab in advanced cancers. TCRdb's copy holds only in-frame clones and misses some; the assay was immunoSEQ multiplex PCR. The sample shows 15,000 to 20,000 clones, roughly 87% of them seen only once. Sequenced material: CD4+ or CD8+ T cells sorted from blood, taken in a trial of the OX40 agonist ivuxolimab. All receptors come from an adult with an advanced solid tumor such as melanoma, head and neck, liver or kidney cancer. Both conserved end residues are part of each CDR3. D genes are given only for firm matches. Clone size appears in some rows only: once, few, many, or a class for an expanded clone.

j_gene: TRBJ2-3
v_gene: TRBV18
abundance: .
d_gene: .
CDR3aa: CATRLGTDTQYF
CDR3nt: TGTGCCACCAGGCTGGGGACAGATACGCAGTATTTT

j_gene: TRBJ2-7
v_gene: TRBV7-9
abundance: .
d_gene: .
CDR3aa: CASRLGGAEQYF
CDR3nt: TGTGCCAGCAGATTGGGGGGGGCCGAGCAGTACTTC

j_gene: TRBJ2-2
v_gene: TRBV6-4
abundance: .
d_gene: TRBD2
CDR3aa: CASSELAGGGELFF
CDR3nt: TGTGCCAGCAGTGAACTAGCGGGAGGCGGGGAGCTGTTTTTT

j_gene: TRBJ2-1
v_gene: TRBV19
abundance: .
d_gene: TRBD2
CDR3aa: CASSSLAGPNEQFF
CDR3nt: TGTGCCAGTAGTAGCCTAGCGGGACCCAATGAGCAGTTCTTC

j_gene: TRBJ1-1
v_gene: TRBV5-4
abundance: .
d_gene: .
CDR3aa: CASSFRGGTEAFF
CDR3nt: TGTGCCAGCAGCTTCCGGGGTGGCACTGAAGCTTTCTTT

j_gene: TRBJ2-5
v_gene: TRBV6-5
abundance: .
d_gene: TRBD2
CDR3aa: CASSLAGSLQETQYF
CDR3nt: TGTGCCAGCAGTTTAGCGGGATCTTTACAAGAGACCCAGTACTTC

j_gene: TRBJ1-3
v_gene: TRBV9
abundance: .
d_gene: .
CDR3aa: CASSAKEWTAGNTIYF
CDR3nt: TGTGCCAGCAGCGCCAAGGAGTGGACGGCTGGAAACACCATATATTTT

j_gene: TRBJ2-5
v_gene: TRBV5-1
abundance: .
d_gene: TRBD1
CDR3aa: CASSGRGDRDPSLYTAEQYF
CDR3nt: TGCGCCAGCAGCGGACGAGGGGACAGGGACCCGTCTCTCTACACGGCGGAGCAGTACTTC

j_gene: TRBJ1-2
v_gene: TRBV9
abundance: .
d_gene: TRBD1
CDR3aa: CASSRGQGSYGYTF
CDR3nt: TGTGCCAGCAGCAGGGGACAGGGGAGCTATGGCTACACCTTC

j_gene: TRBJ2-3
v_gene: TRBV4-3
abundance: few
d_gene: TRBD2
CDR3aa: CASSPGLAIADTQYF
CDR3nt: TGCGCCAGCAGCCCGGGACTAGCAATTGCAGATACGCAGTATTTT

j_gene: TRBJ2-3
v_gene: TRBV6-5
abundance: .
d_gene: .
CDR3aa: CASTGTGSDTQYF
CDR3nt: TGTGCCAGCACCGGGACGGGCTCAGATACGCAGTATTTT

j_gene: TRBJ2-3
v_gene: TRBV11-3
abundance: .
d_gene: TRBD2
CDR3aa: CASTPPRVAGAVTDTQYF
CDR3nt: TGTGCCAGCACCCCCCCCAGGGTAGCGGGGGCCGTCACAGATACGCAGTATTTT

j_gene: TRBJ2-6
v_gene: TRBV2
abundance: .
d_gene: .
CDR3aa: CASRGLSGANVLTF
CDR3nt: TGTGCCAGCAGAGGGCTATCTGGGGCCAACGTCCTGACTTTC

j_gene: TRBJ1-1
v_gene: TRBV7-9
abundance: .
d_gene: TRBD1
CDR3aa: CASGGQGPWTEAFF
CDR3nt: TGTGCCAGCGGGGGACAGGGGCCATGGACTGAAGCTTTCTTT

j_gene: TRBJ2-1
v_gene: TRBV9
abundance: .
d_gene: .
CDR3aa: CASSVSGRSYNEQFF
CDR3nt: TGTGCCAGCAGCGTTTCAGGTCGATCTTACAATGAGCAGTTCTTC

j_gene: TRBJ2-2
v_gene: TRBV19
abundance: .
d_gene: .
CDR3aa: CASSISGLNTGELFF
CDR3nt: TGTGCCAGTAGTATAAGTGGACTAAACACCGGGGAGCTGTTTTTT

j_gene: TRBJ2-2
v_gene: TRBV28
abundance: .
d_gene: TRBD2
CDR3aa: CASRFSGITGELFF
CDR3nt: TGTGCCAGCAGGTTTAGCGGGATCACCGGGGAGCTGTTTTTT

j_gene: TRBJ2-6
v_gene: TRBV7-6
abundance: .
d_gene: .
CDR3aa: CASSIRYSGANVLTF
CDR3nt: TGTGCCAGCAGCATCAGATACTCTGGGGCCAACGTCCTGACTTTC

j_gene: TRBJ1-1
v_gene: TRBV19
abundance: .
d_gene: TRBD1
CDR3aa: CASSIVVGTGTEAFF
CDR3nt: TGTGCCAGTAGTATAGTCGTGGGGACAGGGACTGAAGCTTTCTTT

j_gene: TRBJ2-7
v_gene: TRBV29-1
abundance: .
d_gene: TRBD1
CDR3aa: CSVEPGTGQYEQYF
CDR3nt: TGCAGCGTTGAACCCGGGACAGGGCAGTACGAGCAGTACTTC

j_gene: TRBJ2-7
v_gene: TRBV7-9
abundance: once
d_gene: .
CDR3aa: CASSLEGSPMQYF
CDR3nt: TGTGCCAGCAGCTTAGAAGGGTCGCCCATGCAGTACTTC

j_gene: TRBJ2-5
v_gene: TRBV4-3
abundance: .
d_gene: TRBD1
CDR3aa: CASSPTPSRDSQETQYF
CDR3nt: TGCGCCAGCAGCCCTACCCCCAGTCGGGACAGTCAAGAGACCCAGTACTTC

j_gene: TRBJ2-7
v_gene: TRBV6-4
abundance: .
d_gene: TRBD2
CDR3aa: CASSDSTEREGLGLYEQYF
CDR3nt: TGTGCCAGCAGTGACTCGACGGAGCGGGAGGGCCTTGGCCTCTACGAGCAGTACTTC

j_gene: TRBJ2-2
v_gene: TRBV7-9
abundance: .
d_gene: .
CDR3aa: CASSPGGLGFGELFF
CDR3nt: TGTGCCAGCAGCCCAGGGGGACTAGGCTTCGGGGAGCTGTTTTTT

j_gene: TRBJ2-7
v_gene: TRBV27
abundance: .
d_gene: .
CDR3aa: CASSLSNGDSNEQYF
CDR3nt: TGTGCCAGCAGTTTATCGAATGGGGACTCAAACGAGCAGTACTTC

j_gene: TRBJ2-7
v_gene: TRBV27
abundance: .
d_gene: .
CDR3aa: CASSTGGDYEQYF
CDR3nt: TGTGCCAGCAGCACGGGCGGGGACTACGAGCAGTACTTC

j_gene: TRBJ2-3
v_gene: TRBV7-9
abundance: .
d_gene: .
CDR3aa: CASSSRADTQYF
CDR3nt: TGTGCCAGCAGCTCTAGGGCAGATACGCAGTATTTT

j_gene: TRBJ1-1
v_gene: TRBV2
abundance: .
d_gene: .
CDR3aa: CASIIYELNTEAFF
CDR3nt: TGTGCCAGCATTATTTACGAACTGAACACTGAAGCTTTCTTT

j_gene: TRBJ2-5
v_gene: TRBV5-8
abundance: .
d_gene: .
CDR3aa: CANQGWRETQYF
CDR3nt: TGTGCCAACCAAGGGTGGCGCGAGACCCAGTACTTC

j_gene: TRBJ2-5
v_gene: TRBV11-1
abundance: .
d_gene: TRBD1
CDR3aa: CASSLPGQDKDWGETQYF
CDR3nt: TGTGCCAGCAGCTTACCGGGACAGGACAAGGACTGGGGAGAAACCCAGTACTTC

j_gene: TRBJ1-5
v_gene: TRBV27
abundance: once
d_gene: .
CDR3aa: CASSLSGVYQPQHF
CDR3nt: TGTGCCAGCAGTTTAAGTGGGGTTTATCAGCCCCAGCATTTT

j_gene: TRBJ2-3
v_gene: TRBV6-6
abundance: .
d_gene: .
CDR3aa: CASMGRGPDTQYF
CDR3nt: TGTGCCAGCATGGGCCGGGGTCCAGATACGCAGTATTTT

j_gene: TRBJ2-2
v_gene: TRBV7-3
abundance: .
d_gene: .
CDR3aa: CASSQGHLSTGELFF
CDR3nt: TGTGCCAGCAGCCAGGGCCACCTGAGTACCGGGGAGCTGTTTTTT

j_gene: TRBJ1-1
v_gene: TRBV7-2
abundance: .
d_gene: .
CDR3aa: CASSSRPVRGENTEAFF
CDR3nt: TGTGCCAGCAGCTCTCGACCTGTTAGAGGGGAGAACACTGAAGCTTTCTTT

j_gene: TRBJ2-2
v_gene: TRBV6-4
abundance: .
d_gene: TRBD2
CDR3aa: CASSVTGTSGPGELFF
CDR3nt: TGTGCCAGCAGTGTAACCGGGACTAGCGGTCCCGGGGAGCTGTTTTTT

j_gene: TRBJ2-7
v_gene: TRBV5-1
abundance: .
d_gene: TRBD1
CDR3aa: CASSQTGSYEQYF
CDR3nt: TGCGCCAGCAGCCAGACAGGGTCCTACGAGCAGTACTTC

j_gene: TRBJ2-7
v_gene: TRBV27
abundance: .
d_gene: .
CDR3aa: CASSLSSVTGVSYEQYF
CDR3nt: TGTGCCAGCAGTTTATCTTCGGTAACGGGAGTGTCCTACGAGCAGTACTTC

j_gene: TRBJ1-4
v_gene: TRBV4-3
abundance: .
d_gene: .
CDR3aa: CASSQDESKLFF
CDR3nt: TGCGCCAGCAGCCAAGACGAGAGTAAACTGTTTTTT

j_gene: TRBJ1-1
v_gene: TRBV28
abundance: .
d_gene: .
CDR3aa: CASSLFLGHTEAFF
CDR3nt: TGTGCCAGCAGTTTATTCTTGGGACACACTGAAGCTTTCTTT

j_gene: TRBJ2-7
v_gene: TRBV30
abundance: .
d_gene: .
CDR3aa: CAWSESGPTYEQYF
CDR3nt: TGTGCCTGGAGTGAAAGCGGGCCGACCTACGAGCAGTACTTC

j_gene: TRBJ2-1
v_gene: TRBV28
abundance: .
d_gene: .
CDR3aa: CASSDNEQFF
CDR3nt: TGTGCCAGCAGTGACAATGAGCAGTTCTTC

j_gene: TRBJ2-1
v_gene: TRBV19
abundance: .
d_gene: TRBD2
CDR3aa: CASSAGPGLAGEGQFF
CDR3nt: TGTGCCAGTAGTGCCGGACCGGGACTAGCGGGAGAGGGGCAGTTCTTC

j_gene: TRBJ2-5
v_gene: TRBV27
abundance: .
d_gene: .
CDR3aa: CASSLSGGQETQYF
CDR3nt: TGTGCCAGCAGTTTATCGGGGGGTCAAGAGACCCAGTACTTC

j_gene: TRBJ1-5
v_gene: TRBV5-6
abundance: .
d_gene: TRBD1
CDR3aa: CASSGRGLGNQPQHF
CDR3nt: TGTGCCAGCAGCGGCAGGGGGCTAGGCAATCAGCCCCAGCATTTT

j_gene: TRBJ2-1
v_gene: TRBV11-2
abundance: .
d_gene: .
CDR3aa: CASSLGQGSSYNEQFF
CDR3nt: TGTGCCAGCAGCTTAGGTCAGGGGAGCTCCTACAATGAGCAGTTCTTC

j_gene: TRBJ2-4
v_gene: TRBV20-1
abundance: .
d_gene: .
CDR3aa: CSAHLDYIQYF
CDR3nt: TGCAGTGCCCATCTAGATTACATTCAGTACTTC

j_gene: TRBJ2-3
v_gene: TRBV5-1
abundance: .
d_gene: .
CDR3aa: CASSLGEGGTDTQYF
CDR3nt: TGCGCCAGCAGCTTGGGAGAGGGTGGCACAGATACGCAGTATTTT

j_gene: TRBJ1-2
v_gene: TRBV28
abundance: .
d_gene: .
CDR3aa: CASSLLDGYTF
CDR3nt: TGTGCCAGCAGCCTACTCGATGGCTACACCTTC

j_gene: TRBJ2-7
v_gene: TRBV27
abundance: .
d_gene: TRBD2
CDR3aa: CASSSGLADYEQYF
CDR3nt: TGTGCCAGCAGTTCCGGACTAGCGGACTACGAGCAGTACTTC

j_gene: TRBJ1-4
v_gene: TRBV15
abundance: once
d_gene: .
CDR3aa: CATSRGARDGEKLFF
CDR3nt: TGTGCCACCAGCAGAGGGGCAAGGGATGGTGAAAAACTGTTTTTT

j_gene: TRBJ2-2
v_gene: TRBV6-4
abundance: .
d_gene: TRBD1
CDR3aa: CASSDLGTGGTGELFF
CDR3nt: TGTGCCAGCAGTGACTTGGGGACAGGTGGCACCGGGGAGCTGTTTTTT

j_gene: TRBJ2-7
v_gene: TRBV10-1
abundance: few
d_gene: .
CDR3aa: CASSEVGEQYF
CDR3nt: TGCGCCAGCAGTGAGGTAGGAGAGCAGTACTTC

j_gene: TRBJ2-1
v_gene: TRBV2
abundance: .
d_gene: .
CDR3aa: CAAHVVLEPHEQFF
CDR3nt: TGTGCCGCTCATGTCGTTCTGGAACCGCATGAGCAGTTCTTC